This T cell receptor beta chain was documented in a study of cytomegalovirus exposure and HLA in healthy donors. Germline values: CDR1 SGHVS, CDR2 FNYEAQ. Trimming took 2 bases from V and 3 from J; bases not matched to a gene: 1. CDR3 length: 15 amino acids. Primers included in the PCR were 60 Vbeta and 13 Jbeta primers. Measured with immunoSEQ multiplex PCR; TCRdb has only the in-frame clones, and not every one. The table lists 110,000 to 150,000 clones, approximately 73% of them singletons. The chain joins TRBV7-6 to TRBJ2-2; 9 bases agree with TRBD1. The source is a woman in her 40s in good health and CMV-seronegative. Sequenced sample: PBMCs. This CDR3 reads CASSLTGGDTGELFF. CDR3 DNA sequence: TGTGCCAGCAGCTTAACAGGGGGCGACACCGGGGAGCTGTTTTTT.